One T cell receptor beta chain is described in this entry. The antigen is not known. The record originates from a study of PD-1 blockade in mismatch repair-deficient tumors. General study findings and limits: Rapid post-treatment expansion, then contraction, generally preceding radiologic response, marked tumor-resident clones.

A few pembrolizumab responders had their TCRs sequenced. Trimming removed 0 bases from V and 3 bases from J; junction bases left unmatched: 7. This CDR3 region has 16 residues. CDR1 is MNHEY and CDR2 is SMNVEV in the germline V gene (reference sequence). Some clones are missing from TCRdb's copy, which holds only in-frame ones; the method was immunoSEQ multiplex PCR. The sample includes just under 80,000 clones, roughly 80% seen only once; the top ten take approximately 5.1%. The gene calls are TRBV27 and TRBJ2-7; 8 bases agree with TRBD1. This TCR derives from an adult with mismatch repair-deficient cancer. The starting material was peripheral blood, obtained 44 weeks after starting pembrolizumab. The CDR3: CASSLSSGQVLYEQYF. CDR3 sequence (DNA): TGTGCCAGCAGTTTATCGTCGGGACAGGTCCTCTACGAGCAGTACTTC.